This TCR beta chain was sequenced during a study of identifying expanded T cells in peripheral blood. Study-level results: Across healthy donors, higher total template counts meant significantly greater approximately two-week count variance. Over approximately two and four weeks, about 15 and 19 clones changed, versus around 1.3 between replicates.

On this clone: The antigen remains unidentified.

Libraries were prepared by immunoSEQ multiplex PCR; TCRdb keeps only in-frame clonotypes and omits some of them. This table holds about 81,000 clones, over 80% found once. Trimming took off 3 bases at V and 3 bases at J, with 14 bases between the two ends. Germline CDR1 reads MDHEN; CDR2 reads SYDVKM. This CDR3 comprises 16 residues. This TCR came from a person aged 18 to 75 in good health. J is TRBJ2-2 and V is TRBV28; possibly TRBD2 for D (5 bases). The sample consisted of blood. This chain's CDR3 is CASSFWATGDTGELFF. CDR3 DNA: TGTGCCAGCAGTTTTTGGGCCACCGGGGACACCGGGGAGCTGTTTTTT.